The 2 T cell receptor beta chains below all came from one sample that was sequenced in a study of T-cell memory formation after mild COVID-19. MiXCR was run by TCRdb on the 5' RACE reads, yielding one entry per CDR3 protein. The table has approximately 290,000 distinct CDR3 sequences, around 19% seen once; the top ten hold under 25%. The sample was PBMCs or a T cell subset sorted from them (not recorded which). The receptor source for this set is a man younger than 30 who had mild COVID-19 (a few samples of this study predate the infection). Cell type and time point are not known.

V gene TRBV7-9 combines with J gene TRBJ2-7; TRBD2 aligns across 9 bases. Unmatched junction bases numbered 3, after V lost 4 bases and J lost 5 bases. CDR3 length: 13 residues. The germline V gene has CDR1 SEHNR and CDR2 FQNEAQ (reference sequence). The CDR3 reads CASSSRTSDEQYV. Here the CDR3 DNA reads TGTGCCAGCAGCTCCCGGACTAGCGACGAGCAGTACGTC.

This chain connects TRBV11-3 to TRBJ2-1; 11 bases line up with TRBD1. V lost 5 bases, J lost 7 bases, and 4 bases stayed unmatched. The CDR3 is 14 amino acids. Germline V CDR1 and CDR2: SGHNT, YENEEA. CDR3 DNA: TGTGCCAGCAGCAATAGGGACAGGGGGAATGAGCAGTTCTTC. Amino acids: CASSNRDRGNEQFF. The entire variable domain, with the rest obtained from reference TRBV11-3 and TRBJ2-1, is as follows: EAGVVQSPRYKIIEKKQPVAFWCNPISGHNTLYWYLQNLGQGPELLIRYENEEAVDDSQLPKDRFSAERLKGVDSTLKIQPAELGDSAVYLCASSNRDRGNEQFFGPGTRLTVL.